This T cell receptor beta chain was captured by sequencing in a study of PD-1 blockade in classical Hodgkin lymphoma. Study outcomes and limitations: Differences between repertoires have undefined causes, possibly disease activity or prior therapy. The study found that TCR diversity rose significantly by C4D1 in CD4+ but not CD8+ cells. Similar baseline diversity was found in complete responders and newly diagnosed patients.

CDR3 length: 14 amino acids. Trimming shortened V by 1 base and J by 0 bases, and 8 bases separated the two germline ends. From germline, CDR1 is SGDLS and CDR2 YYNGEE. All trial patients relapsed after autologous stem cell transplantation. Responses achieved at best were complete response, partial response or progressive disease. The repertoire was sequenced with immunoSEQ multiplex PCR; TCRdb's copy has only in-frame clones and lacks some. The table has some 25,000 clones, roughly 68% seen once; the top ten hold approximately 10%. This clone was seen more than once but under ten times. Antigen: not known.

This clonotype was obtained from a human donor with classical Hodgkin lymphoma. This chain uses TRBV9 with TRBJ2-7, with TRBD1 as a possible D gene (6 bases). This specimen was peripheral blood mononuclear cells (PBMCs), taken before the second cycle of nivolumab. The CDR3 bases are TGTGCCAGCAGCGTACAGGGGTCCTCCTACGAGCAGTACTTC. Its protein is CASSVQGSSYEQYF.